The 10 T cell receptor beta chains in this list originate from one sample, sequenced in a study of metastatic and nonmetastatic thyroid tumors. Thyroid surgery had not been preceded by any treatment in any patient. MiXCR reprocessed the PCR reads for TCRdb. The sample has 91,000 or so clones; about 13% are singletons. The sample comprised blood. The receptors were gathered from a female donor with papillary thyroid cancer or a benign thyroid nodule (not recorded which). Some clones in this sample may be carry-over from other donors' samples.

The rearrangement uses TRBV20-1 and TRBJ2-1; 9 bases line up with TRBD2. J gave up 3 bases and V 3 bases, and 3 bases lay outside the gene matches. This CDR3 spans 14 amino acids. Looked up from germline, CDR1 is DFQATT and CDR2 is SNEGSKA (reference sequence). CDR3 bases: TGCAGTGCTAGTGCTAGCGGGATCTACAATGAGCAGTTCTTC. Its translation: CSASASGIYNEQFF.

The sample holds many counts of this clone. The same CDR3 arises from other DNA sequences in this sample as well. The J gene is TRBJ2-3, the V gene TRBV27, with 7 positions matching TRBD2. CDR1 MNHEY and CDR2 SMNVEV come from the germline V gene (reference sequence). The CDR3 contains 15 residues. J was trimmed by 4 bases and V by 6 bases; bases with no gene match: 10. The CDR3 coding sequence is TGTGCCAGCAGAGGTTGGGCGGGAGCCTCAGATACGCAGTATTTT. Its translation: CASRGWAGASDTQYF.

This clone was seen only a few times. At one of its ends the junction is not consistent with the germline gene, which may arise from a read error. The chain links TRBV12-3 or TRBV12-4 to TRBJ2-7; 7 bases are shared with TRBD2. This CDR3 contains 16 residues. The CDR3 loop is CVSMGGNARMDGEQYF. CDR3 DNA: TGTGTCAGCATGGGGGGGAACGCACGCATGGATGGGGAGCAGTACTTC.

This clone was counted many times. The genes are TRBV7-6 and TRBJ1-1, with 7 bases lining up with TRBD1. This CDR3 comprises 19 residues. Trimming cost V 5 bases and J 1 base; bases outside gene matches: 19. Germline V gene sequence: CDR1 SGHVS, CDR2 FNYEAQ. The CDR3 DNA reads TGTGCCAGCAGCCCCGGCTACTACAGGGGCGGTCGGGCGAACACTGAAGCTTTCTTT. Amino acids: CASSPGYYRGGRANTEAFF. The full variable domain, completed using reference TRBV7-6 and TRBJ1-1, is GAGVSQSPRYKVTKRGQDVALRCDPISGHVSLYWYRQALGQGPEFLTYFNYEAQQDKSGLPNDRFSAERPEGSISTLTIQRTEQRDSAMYRCASSPGYYRGGRANTEAFFGQGTRLTVV.

A remark on this clone: A much larger clone lies a single base off, so this may be a read error. Other DNA sequences in the sample encode the same CDR3. This chain uses TRBV19 with TRBJ2-7; D tentatively fits TRBD1 or TRBD2 (5 bases each). V dropped 6 bases and J dropped 3 bases, with 15 bases sitting between them. This CDR3 region has 14 residues. The germline gives CDR1 LNHDA, CDR2 SQIVND (reference sequence). CDR3 loop: CASRDLTGGYEQYF. The CDR3 DNA reads TGTGCCAGTAGAGACTTAACTGGGGGCTACGAGCAGTACTTC.

This clone was seen a handful of times. The chain is built from TRBV12-3 or TRBV12-4 and TRBJ2-7; possible D gene TRBD2, 6 bases. The length of the CDR3 is 15 residues. The ends were cut back, 2 bases at V and 8 bases at J, with 19 bases in the middle. CDR3 bases: TGTGCCAGCAGTTTAACGGCGGGGTGGGCAGTAAAGCAGTACTTC. It codes for CASSLTAGWAVKQYF.

This clone has a handful of counts. The chain combines TRBV9 with TRBJ2-5; D is uncertain. V was pared by 2 bases and J by 2 bases, with 10 bases between. The germline gives CDR1 SGDLS, CDR2 YYNGEE. This CDR3 comprises 14 residues. The CDR3 DNA is TGTGCCAGCAGCGTGATGGGTAAACAAGAGACCCAGTACTTC. Translating it yields CASSVMGKQETQYF.

This clone appeared many times. At one of its ends the junction is not consistent with the germline gene, which may arise from a read error. V usage is TRBV20-1 and J usage is TRBJ2-7, with TRBD1 as a possible D gene (5 bases). Germline lookup yields CDR1 DFQATT and CDR2 SNEGSKA (reference sequence). There are 11 residues in the CDR3. The CDR3 nucleotides are TGCAGTGCGCTACAGGTATACGAGCGGTACTTC. Translation gives CSALQVYERYF.

This clone was detected many times. The chain has TRBV9 and TRBJ2-1, with TRBD2 as a possible D gene (6 bases). Trimming left V 2 bases short and J 0 bases short, with 15 bases between. Germline assignment: CDR1 SGDLS and CDR2 YYNGEE. The CDR3 extends over 17 amino acids. The CDR3: CASSVWGETLSYNEQFF. The DNA of the CDR3 is TGTGCCAGCAGCGTTTGGGGGGAAACCCTCTCCTACAATGAGCAGTTCTTC. The complete variable domain, with remaining parts taken from reference TRBV9 and TRBJ2-1, reads DSGVTQTPKHLITATGQRVTLRCSPRSGDLSVYWYQQSLDQGLQFLIQYYNGEERAKGNILERFSAQQFPDLHSELNLSSLELGDSALYFCASSVWGETLSYNEQFFGPGTRLTVL.

V and J are TRBV7-6 and TRBJ1-1; no clear D. V lost 9 bases to trimming and J lost 0 bases, with 11 bases between them. The germline gives CDR1 SGHVS, CDR2 FNYEAQ. The length of the CDR3 is 13 residues. CDR3 nucleotides: TGTGCCAGTAGTGCCGGATTGAACACTGAAGCTTTCTTT. It yields the protein CASSAGLNTEAFF.